This T cell receptor beta chain was obtained from a study of blood T cell repertoires in COVID-19. About the study: Italy, Spain and the United States were the sources of the convalescent and acute COVID-19 samples.

Seattle researchers signed up patients amid active infection and tracked them longitudinally. In the original processing: Researchers report that nucleated cell counts were estimated from reference gene primer amplification. Data came from immunoSEQ multiplex PCR; TCRdb stores just in-frame clones and leaves some out. For V, J and clone size, that table is used; D and trimming come from the DNA. Here the sample spans about 350,000 clones, approximately 87% being singletons. This receptor was identified in a woman between 50 and 59 years old with COVID-19, enrolled during active disease. The sample was peripheral blood.

The CDR3 is CASSLKQGLEQYF. In DNA form, the CDR3 reads TGCGCCAGCAGCTTGAAACAGGGTTTGGAGCAGTACTTC. V is TRBV5-1 and J is TRBJ2-7, with D possibly matching TRBD1 (6 bases). The V end was cut by 1 base, the J end by 7 bases, with 12 bases between. The germline V gene has CDR1 SGHRS and CDR2 YFSETQ. The CDR3 is made up of 13 amino acids.